This T cell receptor beta chain derives from a study of T cell changes during pregnancy in multiple sclerosis. The CDR3 runs to 15 residues. Germline V CDR1 and CDR2: SGHRS, YFSETQ. Trimming removed 0 bases from V and 4 bases from J; junction bases left unmatched: 4. Data came from immunoSEQ multiplex PCR; TCRdb stores just in-frame clones and leaves some out. In the table there are roughly 43,000 clones, just over 90% of which are singletons. The TCR sequence derives from a female donor with multiple sclerosis, enrolled in a pregnancy study. The chain joins TRBV5-1 to TRBJ1-5, with 7 bases aligning to TRBD1. This sample comprised CD4+ T cells from peripheral blood mononuclear cells, obtained in the third trimester of pregnancy. The chain's CDR3 is CASSLGDRPNQPQHF. For the CDR3, the DNA is TGCGCCAGCAGCTTGGGGGACAGACCTAATCAGCCCCAGCATTTT.